This TCR beta chain came from a study of T-cell reconstitution after alpha-beta-depleted transplantation in children. Germline values: CDR1 SGHTA, CDR2 FQGNSA. Trimming stripped 4 bases from V and 0 bases from J, with 18 bases between. The CDR3 sequence is 17 residues long. The TCRbeta library was prepared with unique molecular identifiers. TCRdb re-analysed the PCR reads in MiXCR, keeping a single row per CDR3 protein. The table includes about 500,000 distinct CDR3 sequences, more than 9.5% detected once. The sample consisted of PBMCs, mostly from graft donor cells, taken 180 days after TCRalphabeta/CD19-depleted stem cell transplant. The TCR was taken from a female patient between 2 and 15 years old who had a stem cell transplant for aplastic anemia, so the T cells may come from the graft donor. This rearrangement joins TRBV7-2 to TRBJ1-1; D is undetermined. CDR3 protein: CASSSEGRSYMNTEAFF. As DNA, the CDR3 is TGTGCCAGCAGCTCGGAGGGTCGGAGCTACATGAACACTGAAGCTTTCTTT.